Sequencing of this T cell receptor beta chain was carried out in a study of cytomegalovirus exposure and HLA in healthy donors. A multiplex PCR was run with 60 Vbeta primers and 13 Jbeta primers. Profiling relied on immunoSEQ multiplex PCR, and the TCRdb table lists in-frame clones only, not all of them. The sample carries about 110,000 clones, around four fifths recorded once. CDR1 and CDR2 (germline): SNHLY, FYNNEI. The CDR3 length is 14 residues. V lost 10 bases, J lost 0 bases, and 13 bases lay in between. The V gene is TRBV2, the J gene TRBJ2-1, with D possibly being TRBD2 (5 bases). The sequenced sample was PBMCs. The TCR was taken from a woman aged 45-60 years in good health and CMV-seropositive. DNA of the CDR3: TGTGCCACGTCCTCGGGGAGCTCCTACAATGAGCAGTTCTTC. Translation gives CATSSGSSYNEQFF.